The present T cell receptor (beta chain) was sequenced within a study of CD8 T cells in Susac syndrome. V was trimmed by 3 bases and J by 5 bases, leaving 15 bases between them. The CDR3 totals 15 residues. Germline V gene lookup returns CDR1 LNHDA and CDR2 SQIVND (reference sequence). With random hexamers, 0.5 to 1 ug RNA was reverse transcribed. One entry per CDR3 protein results from TCRdb running MiXCR on the immunoSEQ multiplex PCR reads. Of some 180,000 distinct CDR3 sequences listed, just under 95% are singletons. Each Susac syndrome patient had definite or probable disease by recently defined criteria.

This sequence originates from a human donor with Susac syndrome. The rearrangement uses TRBV19 and TRBJ2-3, with D perhaps matching TRBD2 (5 bases). What was sequenced was CD4+ T cells from PBMCs. The CDR3, as DNA: TGTGCCAGTAGTATTCGGGCGGGTAGGAAAGATACGCAGTATTTT. Translated, it gives CASSIRAGRKDTQYF.